This T cell receptor (beta chain) was found in a study of cytomegalovirus exposure and HLA in healthy donors (dated by TCRdb to about 2017). Describing the broader study: An earlier analysis of about 560 of the donors reported around 280 Gb of sequence data and around 100 million unique TCR beta sequences obtained from about 200 million T cells. Roughly 300 gigabases of sequencing data and roughly 80 million unique TCR sequences made up an early release that covered around 640 HLA-typed donors. Among the roughly 400 genotyped donors, more than 70% belonged to the genetic ancestry cluster associated with self-reported Caucasian donors. The study aimed to test whether cataloging public T cell receptors could reveal signatures of past pathogen exposure. The study profiled the T cell repertoires of more than 500 subjects by immunosequencing and related them to cytomegalovirus serostatus. Besides the first cohort of hundreds of subjects, a separate validation cohort made up of about 120 different subjects was used. To predict cytomegalovirus infection status, the study combined high-throughput TCR immunosequencing, statistical association of individual TCRs with disease status, and machine learning. A later analysis re-analyzed previously published TCR beta repertoires from 500 to 700 donors and added high-resolution HLA genotyping to study TCR occurrence patterns. Rather than drawing on any new phenotypic data, the later analysis identified candidate immune exposures from TCR beta sequences and the way those sequences occurred across donors. In an earlier analysis of 500 to 650 of the donors, high-throughput TCR beta sequencing was used to judge whether each TCR beta V gene segment behaved as functional or pseudogenic. Donor age, sex, ethnicity and CMV serostatus were compiled together with the repertoire data. Genome-wide SNP genotypes for about 55% of the 666 donors were used in a later genetic analysis, which treated that subset as a discovery cohort. All discovery cohort repertoires had been generated using a single sequencing platform. Class I and class II HLA loci were covered by the typing at four-digit resolution. Typing coverage varied by locus: roughly 620-630 donors for A, B, C, DRB1 and DQB1; some 520 for DQA1; some 610 for DPA1; fewer than 480 for DPB1. About five DR-DQ haplotypes were handled as single units for association and clustering, since linkage in the cohort was strong. On average, around 240,000 unique TCR beta nucleotide sequences were sequenced per donor among a few hundred genotyped donors of the cohort, with around 19% of those sequences being non-productive.

Comments on this clone: The antigen it binds to is not known. Per-base quality was not reported, and no clone a single base away is much larger than it.

In total, 630 or so healthy bone marrow donors made up the cohort. At the time of sampling, all cohort members were nominally healthy, though unrecorded immune exposures were likely present. The donor tested CMV seropositive, placing the donor among the 289 seropositive members of the cohort. Every donor gave a peripheral blood sample, and the peripheral blood mononuclear cells from that sample were used for TCR beta sequencing. The Qiagen DNeasy Blood Extraction Kit was used to extract genomic DNA from the blood cell samples. From V the trimming removes 6 bases and from J it removes 5 bases, while the gene matches leave 6 bases of the junction unaccounted for. The CDR3 spans 14 residues, from the cysteine through the phenylalanine. Just the 42-base CDR3 DNA is kept, in frame starting at base 1. In the germline V gene, CDR1 corresponds to ENHRY and CDR2 to SYGVKD. General findings and caveats noted by the study authors: A later analysis associated 15,000 to 20,000 TCR beta sequences with specific HLA alleles at a false discovery rate of 0.05. The study gave a list of 150 to 200 TCR beta chains associated with cytomegalovirus. The classifier was reported to diagnose cytomegalovirus status with high specificity and sensitivity in both the original cohort and the validation cohort. V-gene and J-gene trimming of TCR beta chains was associated with a missense DCLRE1C variant in a later genetic analysis, and the association was replicated in an independent cohort. Across donors, most TCR sequences were observed very rarely, whereas some public TCRs were present in many individuals. Only TCR beta chains were sequenced in this cohort, and the absence of alpha or paired-chain data limited detectable features. A few of the identified cytomegalovirus-associated TCR beta chains were confirmed in vitro to be specific for cytomegalovirus antigens. Sequencing depth was assumed to be roughly uniform across donors in the presence/absence analyses, though that assumption may not hold. Seventeen rarely observed V segments, including chromosome 9 orphons, were excluded from the earlier analysis of approximately 500 of the donors because counts were too low. Assigning TCR associations to individual alleles was difficult when HLA alleles, especially DR and DQ, strongly co-occurred. A further reported finding was that TCR beta sequences accurately predicted the HLA-A and HLA-B alleles for most subjects in the first cohort. Compared with the approximately 670-donor mean, donors in an Asian-associated ancestry cluster had fewer N-insertions in productive TCRs, according to a later genetic analysis. Several of the top co-occurrence clusters appeared to be linked to parvovirus B19, influenza, CMV and Epstein-Barr virus, according to a later analysis. In a later analysis, TCR association rates were found to vary across HLA loci, with the most associated TCRs seen for DRB1 alleles and the fewest for HLA-C alleles. A group of highly shared sequence variants was considered likely to be a technical artifact of the sequencing pipeline. Immune exposure information for the cohort was limited to CMV serostatus. Because HLA typing was missing for some donors at each locus, association tests included only the typed subset. A later analysis found that HLA-associated TCR beta chains were more clonally expanded and had lower generation probabilities than equally common non-associated chains. The 87-base-pair reads could not distinguish some IMGT-functional V segments, including TRBV6-2 and TRBV6-3, so those segments were excluded. It was suggested by the authors that the approach could potentially be generalized to other disease states and immunological phenotypes. In an earlier analysis of about 600 of the donors, most TCR beta V segments appeared in productive rearrangements about 87% or about 30% of the time, broadly matching IMGT annotations. Correlated functional status among segregating V segments might reflect linkage disequilibrium, but an unknown experimental factor could not be ruled out. Most CMV-associated TCR beta chains appeared to be HLA-restricted in a later analysis, and the HLA associations seemed to be driven largely by CMV exposure.

To prepare the library, the immunoSEQ multiplex PCR assay was applied. For the multiplex PCR, a mixture combining 60 forward primers for TCR Vbeta segments and 13 reverse primers for TCR Jbeta segments was used. Amplification of the CDR3 region of rearranged TCR beta genes was performed with a multiplex PCR assay on genomic DNA. Amplified TCR beta libraries were sequenced as 87-base-pair reads on the Illumina HiSeq System. Regarding the original processing steps: In a later analysis, tens of millions of unique TCR beta chains were counted across the 650 to 700 repertoires, and approximately 11 million of these chains were shared by at least two donors. Raw reads were error-corrected and collapsed into unique sequences with a nearest-neighbor algorithm that merged closely related sequences to remove PCR and sequencing errors. To assign V, D and J gene segments, CDR3 sequences were aligned to IMGT reference sequences. For a sequence to be retained, a match of at least six nucleotides was required to both a V gene segment and a J gene segment. A rearrangement counted as productive if the CDR3 had no stop codons and remained in frame with V and J, and every other rearrangement counted as non-productive. CDR3 was defined by IMGT convention, running from the second conserved V-encoded cysteine to the conserved J-encoded phenylalanine. Sequences without an unambiguous match to a single V gene segment were excluded from the earlier analysis of approximately 560 of the donors. In an earlier analysis of 500 to 750 of the donors, V segments were called functional above 56.7% productive rearrangements and were called segregating when the between-donor standard deviation exceeded 5%. A statistical classification framework was developed to diagnose cytomegalovirus status using the catalog of TCR beta chain sequences. V and J gene assignment, in a later analysis, came from comparing TCR nucleotide sequences with IMGT/GENE-DB human TR gene sequences. The TCRdist pipeline was used in a later analysis to assign CDR3 sequences and most-parsimonious VDJ recombination scenarios. In a later analysis, every TCR beta chain was defined by the combination of its CDR3 amino acid sequence and its V-gene family, and reads without a unique V-gene family were dropped. As a way to deal with suspected cross-contamination and a sequencing artifact, a later analysis dropped more than 500 nucleotide sequences that were highly shared and had low generation probability. In a later analysis, a clonal expansion index was calculated for each public chain from normalized within-repertoire ranks of inferred template counts. Generation probabilities in a later analysis came from a VDJ recombination model fitted to out-of-frame rearrangements, and those results were checked against IGoR. In a later analysis, hypergeometric tests were used to score TCR-TCR, TCR-HLA and TCR-CMV co-occurrence, with a repertoire-size bias correction applied to TCR pairs. To estimate false discovery rates, a later analysis permuted the HLA or CMV assignments 20 times. In a later analysis, co-occurring TCRs were grouped with DBSCAN, and TCRdist sequence similarity was added when clustering was performed within HLA-allele-positive subsets. Co-occurrence clustering excluded repertoires with fewer than 30,000 or more than 120,000 public chains, plus five with anomalous nucleotide sharing. Here the immuneACCESS table is served through TCRdb, limited to in-frame sequences with V and J called. Missing clones are a known gap in these copies; in checked studies unresolved V genes cover under half, and the rest lacks a known reason. V and J calls plus clone size are reproduced from that table; the DNA served to infer D and trimming. This sample is represented by about 190,000 clones; roughly 75% of them were singletons. 4% to 5% of the sample comes from the top ten.

The specimen sequenced was PBMCs. The TCR comes from a man younger than 45 in good health and CMV-seropositive. This chain joins TRBV10-3 to TRBJ1-5; TRBD1 matches 8 bases in the middle. The DNA sequence reads TGTGCCATCAGGGCAGGGGGCGCGGATCAGCCCCAGCATTTT. Its protein reads: CAIRAGGADQPQHF.